This T cell receptor beta chain was sequenced for a study of blood T cell repertoires in COVID-19. Background on the study: The origin of the acute and convalescent COVID-19 samples was the United States, Italy and Spain. T cells, B-cell-depleted T cells, or PBMCs provided the cDNA or gDNA that served as material.

Germline CDR1 SNHLY, CDR2 FYNNEI. Germline trimming cut 3 bases from V and 8 bases from J; bases unmatched to any gene: 4. The CDR3 has 13 amino acids. Ten or more counts support this clone. Study processing details: Cell counts per sample came from amplifying reference gene primers. Sequencing used immunoSEQ multiplex PCR; TCRdb keeps in-frame clones, though not all of them. V and J calls and clone size are those listed in that table; D and trimming were worked out from the DNA. The table has approximately 210,000 clones, 85% to 90% seen once. This TCR derives from a man in his fifties with COVID-19, enrolled during active disease. The chain couples TRBV2 to TRBJ2-1; 7 bases map to TRBD2. The sample comprised peripheral blood. CDR3 in DNA: TGTGCCAGCAGTGACGGGGGGAAGGATGAGCAGTTCTTC. Translated, it gives CASSDGGKDEQFF.